This TCR beta chain is drawn from a study of cytotoxic CD8 clonotypes in ibrutinib-treated CLL. On the study more broadly: Patients attained about 25 partial and 2 complete responses; at median around 5.5 years, around 15 remained remitted while about twelve progressed.

Assay: immunoSEQ multiplex PCR; the TCRdb copy retains only in-frame clones and omits some. This table has fewer than 400,000 clones, 67% appearing once. The CDR3 has 15 residues. From germline, CDR1 is LNHNV and CDR2 YYDKDF (reference sequence). V lost 1 base and J 2 bases, leaving 9 bases between the germline ends. As to this clone: Its antigen is unknown.

Study results and caveats: Researchers report that baseline clonality outpaced age-matched healthy donors and tracked circulating CD8+ T-cell counts. Few clonotypes were public, and these shrank or held steady under treatment. Clonality was higher at ibrutinib response and returned toward baseline at progression.

The chain employs TRBV15 and TRBJ1-5, with D tentatively TRBD1 (6 bases). Sequencing used PBMCs, obtained after 36 months of ibrutinib treatment. This TCR was sampled from a human donor with chronic lymphocytic leukemia. The CDR3 bases are TGTGCCACCAGCAGAGGGGGGCAGGGCAATCAGCCCCAGCATTTT. Protein product: CATSRGGQGNQPQHF.